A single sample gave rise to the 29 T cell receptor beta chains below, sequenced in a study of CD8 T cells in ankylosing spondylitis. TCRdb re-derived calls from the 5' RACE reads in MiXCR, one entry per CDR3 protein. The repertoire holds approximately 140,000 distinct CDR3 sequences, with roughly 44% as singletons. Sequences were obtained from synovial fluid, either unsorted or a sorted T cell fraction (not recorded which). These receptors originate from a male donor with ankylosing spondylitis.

CDR3 protein: CSVIWAGESSYNEQFF. In nucleotides, the CDR3 is TGCAGCGTCATATGGGCGGGAGAGAGCTCCTACAATGAGCAGTTCTTC. The chain carries TRBV29-1 and TRBJ2-1; 7 nucleotides agree with TRBD2. Germline loops: CDR1 SQVTM, CDR2 ANQGSEA. V shed 6 bases, J shed 0 bases, and the junction held 11 bases outside the gene matches. This CDR3 comprises 16 residues.

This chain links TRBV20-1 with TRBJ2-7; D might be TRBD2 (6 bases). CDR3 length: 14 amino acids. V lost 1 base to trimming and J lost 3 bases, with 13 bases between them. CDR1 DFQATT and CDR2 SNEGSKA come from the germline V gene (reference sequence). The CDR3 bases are TGCAGTGCTAGAGCCCTCGGGACTTTCTACGAGCAGTACTTC. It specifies CSARALGTFYEQYF.

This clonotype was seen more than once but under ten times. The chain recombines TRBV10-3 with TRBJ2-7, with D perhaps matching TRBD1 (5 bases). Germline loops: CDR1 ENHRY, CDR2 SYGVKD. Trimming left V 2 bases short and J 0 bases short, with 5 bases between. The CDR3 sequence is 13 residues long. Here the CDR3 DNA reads TGTGCCATCAGTGAGGACAGCTCCTACGAGCAGTACTTC. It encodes CAISEDSSYEQYF.

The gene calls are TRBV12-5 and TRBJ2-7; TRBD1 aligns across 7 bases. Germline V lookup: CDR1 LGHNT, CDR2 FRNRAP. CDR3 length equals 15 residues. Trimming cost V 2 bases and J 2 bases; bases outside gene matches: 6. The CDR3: CASGLRRDRPYEQYF. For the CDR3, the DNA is TGTGCTAGTGGTTTGCGCCGGGACAGACCCTACGAGCAGTACTTC.

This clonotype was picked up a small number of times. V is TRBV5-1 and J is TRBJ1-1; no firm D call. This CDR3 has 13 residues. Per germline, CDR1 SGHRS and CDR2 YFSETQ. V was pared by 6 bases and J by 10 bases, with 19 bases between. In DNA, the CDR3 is TGCGCCAGCAATTACGGACCTTCATTTCCAGCTTTCTTT. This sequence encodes CASNYGPSFPAFF.

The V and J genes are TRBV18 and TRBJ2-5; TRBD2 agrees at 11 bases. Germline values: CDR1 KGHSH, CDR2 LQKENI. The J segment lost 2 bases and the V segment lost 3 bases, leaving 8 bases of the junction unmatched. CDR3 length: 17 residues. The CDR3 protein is CASSPTGTSGFQETQYF. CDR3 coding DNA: TGTGCCAGCTCACCCACCGGGACTAGCGGCTTTCAAGAGACCCAGTACTTC.

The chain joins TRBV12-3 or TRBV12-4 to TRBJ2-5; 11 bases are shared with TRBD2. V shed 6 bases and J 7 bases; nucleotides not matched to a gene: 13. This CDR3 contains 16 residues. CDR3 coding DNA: TGTGCCAGCAGCCGTTACCTACTAGCGGGGGTGGTGACCCAGTACTTC. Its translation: CASSRYLLAGVVTQYF.

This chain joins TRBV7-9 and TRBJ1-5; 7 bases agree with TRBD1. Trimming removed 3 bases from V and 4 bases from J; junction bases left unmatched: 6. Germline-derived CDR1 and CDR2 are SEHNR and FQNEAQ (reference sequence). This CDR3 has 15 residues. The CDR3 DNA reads TGTGCCAGCAGCTTCTCGGGGACAGCTAATCAGCCCCAGCATTTT. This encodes CASSFSGTANQPQHF.

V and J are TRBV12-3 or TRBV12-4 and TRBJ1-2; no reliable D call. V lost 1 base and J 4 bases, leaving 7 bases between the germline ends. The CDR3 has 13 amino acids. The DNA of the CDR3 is TGTGCCAGCAGTTTAGGTGGCCTCTATGGCTACACCTTC. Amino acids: CASSLGGLYGYTF.

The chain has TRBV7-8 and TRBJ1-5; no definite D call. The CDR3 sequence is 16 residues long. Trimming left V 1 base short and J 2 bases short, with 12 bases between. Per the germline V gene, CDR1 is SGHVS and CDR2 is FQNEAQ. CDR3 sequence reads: CASSLGIGRGNQPQHF. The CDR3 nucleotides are TGTGCCAGCAGCTTAGGGATCGGCAGAGGCAATCAGCCCCAGCATTTT. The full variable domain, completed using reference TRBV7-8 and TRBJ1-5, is GAGVSQSPRYKVAKRGQDVALRCDPISGHVSLFWYQQALGQGPEFLTYFQNEAQLDKSGLPSDRFFAERPEGSVSTLKIQRTQQEDSAVYLCASSLGIGRGNQPQHFGDGTRLSIL.

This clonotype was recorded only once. CDR3 loop: CATSDFLGNGANVLTF. The DNA of the CDR3 is TGTGCCACCAGTGATTTCCTCGGAAATGGGGCCAACGTCCTGACTTTC. The chain links TRBV24-1 to TRBJ2-6; D not certain. V was clipped by 1 base and J by 3 bases, with 9 bases between them. Germline CDR1 and CDR2: KGHDR and SFDVKD. The CDR3 has 16 residues.

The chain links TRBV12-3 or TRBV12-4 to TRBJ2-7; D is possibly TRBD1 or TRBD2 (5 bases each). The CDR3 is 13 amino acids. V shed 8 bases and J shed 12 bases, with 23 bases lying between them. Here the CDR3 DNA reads TGTGCCAGCGCCCCGGAGGTGTTTCAGGGTCTGTACTTC. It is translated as CASAPEVFQGLYF.

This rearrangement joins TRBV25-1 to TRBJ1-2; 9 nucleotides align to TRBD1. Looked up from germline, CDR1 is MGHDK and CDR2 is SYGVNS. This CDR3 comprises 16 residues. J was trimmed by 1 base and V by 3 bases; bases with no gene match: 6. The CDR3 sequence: CASSEKLDRGNYGYTF. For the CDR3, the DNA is TGTGCCAGCAGTGAGAAACTGGACAGGGGTAACTATGGCTACACCTTC.

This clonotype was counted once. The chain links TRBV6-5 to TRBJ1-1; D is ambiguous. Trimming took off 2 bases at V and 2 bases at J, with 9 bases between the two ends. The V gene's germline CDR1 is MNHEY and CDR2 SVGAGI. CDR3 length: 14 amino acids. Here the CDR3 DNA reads TGTGCCAGCAGTTACCGGCGGCGCAACACTGAAGCTTTCTTT. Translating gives CASSYRRRNTEAFF.

CDR3 bases: TGTGCCATCAGTGATGAGGGGATCGGCACTGAAGCTTTCTTT. This codes for CAISDEGIGTEAFF. This rearrangement joins TRBV10-3 to TRBJ1-1; D is perhaps TRBD1 (5 bases). Germline values: CDR1 ENHRY, CDR2 SYGVKD. The CDR3 consists of 14 residues. V lost 3 bases and J lost 4, with 12 bases in between.

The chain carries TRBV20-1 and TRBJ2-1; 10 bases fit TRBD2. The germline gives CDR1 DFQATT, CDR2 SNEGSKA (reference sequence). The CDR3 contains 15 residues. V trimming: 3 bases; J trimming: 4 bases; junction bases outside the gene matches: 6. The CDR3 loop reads CSARRLAGEYNEQFF. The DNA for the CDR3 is TGCAGTGCTAGGCGTCTAGCGGGGGAATACAATGAGCAGTTCTTC.

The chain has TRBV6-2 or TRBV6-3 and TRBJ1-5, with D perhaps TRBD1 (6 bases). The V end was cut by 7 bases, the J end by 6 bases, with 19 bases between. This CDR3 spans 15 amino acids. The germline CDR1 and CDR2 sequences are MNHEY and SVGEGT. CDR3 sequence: CASNKSGGGGQPQHF. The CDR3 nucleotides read TGTGCCAGCAACAAAAGCGGGGGAGGGGGTCAGCCCCAGCATTTT.

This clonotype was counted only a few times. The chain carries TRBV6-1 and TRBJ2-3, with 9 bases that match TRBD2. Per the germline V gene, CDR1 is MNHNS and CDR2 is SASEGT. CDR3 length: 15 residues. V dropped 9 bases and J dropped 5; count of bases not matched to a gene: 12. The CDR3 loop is CASSLPAGGGDTQYF. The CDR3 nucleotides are TGTGCCAGTTCCTTGCCCGCGGGAGGGGGAGATACGCAGTATTTT.

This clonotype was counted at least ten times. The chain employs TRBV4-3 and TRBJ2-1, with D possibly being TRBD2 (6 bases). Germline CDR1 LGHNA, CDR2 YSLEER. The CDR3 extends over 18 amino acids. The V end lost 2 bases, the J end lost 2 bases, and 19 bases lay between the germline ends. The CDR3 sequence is CASSQLPGAPTTYNEQFF. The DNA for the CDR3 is TGCGCCAGCAGCCAACTACCGGGAGCTCCAACTACCTACAATGAGCAGTTCTTC.

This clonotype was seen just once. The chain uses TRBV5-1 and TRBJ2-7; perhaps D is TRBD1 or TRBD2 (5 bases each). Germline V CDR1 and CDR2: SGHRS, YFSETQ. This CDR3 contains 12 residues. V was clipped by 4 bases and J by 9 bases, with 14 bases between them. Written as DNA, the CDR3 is TGCGCCAGCAGCGGTCTGGGGACCTTGCAGTACTTC. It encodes CASSGLGTLQYF.

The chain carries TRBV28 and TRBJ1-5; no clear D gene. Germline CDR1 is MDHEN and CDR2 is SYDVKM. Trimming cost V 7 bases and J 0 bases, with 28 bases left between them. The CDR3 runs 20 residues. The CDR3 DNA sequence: TGTGCCAGCACCGTGAGTCTCCAGGTCCCATATTTCTTTAGCAATCAGCCCCAGCATTTT. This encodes CASTVSLQVPYFFSNQPQHF.

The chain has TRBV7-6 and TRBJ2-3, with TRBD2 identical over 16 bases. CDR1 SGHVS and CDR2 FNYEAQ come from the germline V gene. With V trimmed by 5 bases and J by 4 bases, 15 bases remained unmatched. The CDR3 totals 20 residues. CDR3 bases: TGTGCCAGCAGCCCCCCCACCTCGGGACTAGCGGGGGGGCAGGCAGATACGCAGTATTTT. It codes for CASSPPTSGLAGGQADTQYF.

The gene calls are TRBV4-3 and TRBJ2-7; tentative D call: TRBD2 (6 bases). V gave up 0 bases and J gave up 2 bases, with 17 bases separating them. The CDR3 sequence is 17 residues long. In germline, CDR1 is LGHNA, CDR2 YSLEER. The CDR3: CASSQEAGGYATYEQYF. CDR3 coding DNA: TGCGCCAGCAGCCAAGAAGCGGGCGGCTACGCTACCTACGAGCAGTACTTC.

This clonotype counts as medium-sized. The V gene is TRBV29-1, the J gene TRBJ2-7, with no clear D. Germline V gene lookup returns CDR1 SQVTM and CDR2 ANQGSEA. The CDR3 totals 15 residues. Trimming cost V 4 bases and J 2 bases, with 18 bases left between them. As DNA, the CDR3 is TGCAGCGTTGGAGGTTATGGGCTACAGACCTACGAGCAGTACTTC. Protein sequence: CSVGGYGLQTYEQYF.

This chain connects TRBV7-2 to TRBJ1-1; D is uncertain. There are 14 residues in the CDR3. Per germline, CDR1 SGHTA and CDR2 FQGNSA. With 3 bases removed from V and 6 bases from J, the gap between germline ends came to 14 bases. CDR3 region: CASSFGSYDPEAFF. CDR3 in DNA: TGTGCCAGCAGCTTTGGTAGTTATGACCCTGAAGCTTTCTTT. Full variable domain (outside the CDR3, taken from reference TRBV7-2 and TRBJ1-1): GAGVSQSPSNKVTEKGKDVELRCDPISGHTALYWYRQSLGQGLEFLIYFQGNSAPDKSGLPSDRFSAERTGGSVSTLTIQRTQQEDSAVYLCASSFGSYDPEAFFGQGTRLTVV.

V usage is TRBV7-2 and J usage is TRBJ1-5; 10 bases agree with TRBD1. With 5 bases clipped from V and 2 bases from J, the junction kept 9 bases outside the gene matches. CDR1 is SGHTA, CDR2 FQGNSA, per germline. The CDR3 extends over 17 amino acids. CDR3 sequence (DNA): TGTGCCAGCAGCCCCGGGACAGGGGTTTGGGGCAATCAGCCCCAGCATTTT. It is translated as CASSPGTGVWGNQPQHF.

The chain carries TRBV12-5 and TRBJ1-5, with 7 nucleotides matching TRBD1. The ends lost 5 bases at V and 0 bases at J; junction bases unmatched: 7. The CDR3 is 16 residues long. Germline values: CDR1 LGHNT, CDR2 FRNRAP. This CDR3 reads CASGPHRGPSNQPQHF. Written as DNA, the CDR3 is TGTGCTAGTGGTCCACACAGGGGACCTAGCAATCAGCCCCAGCATTTT.

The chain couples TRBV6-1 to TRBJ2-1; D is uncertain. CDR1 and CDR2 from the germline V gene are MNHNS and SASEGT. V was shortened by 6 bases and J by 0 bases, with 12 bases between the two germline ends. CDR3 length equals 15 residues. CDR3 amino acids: CASSRRSSSYNEQFF. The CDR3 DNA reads TGTGCCAGCAGCCGACGGTCCAGCTCCTACAATGAGCAGTTCTTC.

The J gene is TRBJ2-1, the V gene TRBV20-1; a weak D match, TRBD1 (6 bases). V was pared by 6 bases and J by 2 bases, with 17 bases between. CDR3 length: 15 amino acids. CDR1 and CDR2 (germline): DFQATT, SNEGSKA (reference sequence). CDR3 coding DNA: TGCAGTGCGGGACATTCTTGGGGACCCTACAATGAGCAGTTCTTC. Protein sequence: CSAGHSWGPYNEQFF.